These T cell receptor beta chains were read from a single sample in a study of blood T cell repertoires in COVID-19. Generated by immunoSEQ multiplex PCR, the TCRdb table keeps only in-frame clones and is missing some. The sample shows more than 200,000 clones, 80% to 85% of them seen only once. Sequenced sample: peripheral blood. The receptor source for this set is a woman at least 80 years old with COVID-19, enrolled during active disease. The CDR3 runs from the conserved cysteine through the conserved F or W. The D gene is left open where the match is weak. Clone size appears in some rows only: once, few, many, or a class for an expanded clone.

-,15,TRBJ1-2,TRBV24-1,-,TGTGCCACCAGTGAGGGTACGCGGGACGTTAATGGCTACACCTTC,CATSEGTRDVNGYTF
few,14,TRBJ2-4,TRBV19,TRBD1,TGTGCCAGTAGTATCCTCACAGGGGACGTCATTCAGTACTTC,CASSILTGDVIQYF
-,14,TRBJ1-5,TRBV4-2,-,TGTGCCAGCAGCCAAGCAGGCGGCAATCAGCCCCAGCATTTT,CASSQAGGNQPQHF
-,14,TRBJ1-5,TRBV19,TRBD1,TGTGCCAGTAGTCTAGGGACAGGCAATCAGCCCCAGCATTTT,CASSLGTGNQPQHF
-,13,TRBJ1-3,TRBV19,-,TGTGCCAGTAGTGCAGGCTCTGGAAACACCATATATTTT,CASSAGSGNTIYF
-,15,TRBJ1-6,TRBV5-1,TRBD1,TGCGCCAGCAGCTTGGGAGGACAGGAGTATTCACCCCTCCACTTT,CASSLGGQEYSPLHF
-,15,TRBJ1-2,TRBV19,TRBD1,TGTGCCAGCACCCTCGGACAGGGAGGGTCCTATGGCTACACCTTC,CASTLGQGGSYGYTF
-,17,TRBJ2-6,TRBV7-2,-,TGTGCCAGCAGCTTATCCGGCGGGGTCTCTGGGGCCAACGTCCTGACTTTC,CASSLSGGVSGANVLTF
-,15,TRBJ2-1,TRBV18,TRBD2,TGTGCCAGCTCACCACTACTAGCGGGGTACAATGAGCAGTTCTTC,CASSPLLAGYNEQFF
-,15,TRBJ1-2,TRBV5-1,-,TGCGCCAGCAGCCCGGGGACACCAGCTAACTATGGCTACACCTTC,CASSPGTPANYGYTF
-,11,TRBJ1-1,TRBV3-1/TRBV3-2,TRBD1,TGTGCCAGCAGACAGGACAGGATGGCTTTCTTT,CASRQDRMAFF
-,11,TRBJ1-4,TRBV3-1/TRBV3-2,TRBD1,TGTGCCAGCAGCAGGGGGCGGGGACTGTTTTTT,CASSRGRGLFF
-,15,TRBJ1-5,TRBV3-1/TRBV3-2,-,TGTGCCAGCAGCGTCGGCAGGGGTAGCAATCAGCCCCAGCATTTT,CASSVGRGSNQPQHF
-,14,TRBJ2-2,TRBV7-2,-,TGTGCCAGCAGCTTCGAGGGTACGACCGGGGAGCTGTTTTTT,CASSFEGTTGELFF
-,15,TRBJ1-5,TRBV7-8,TRBD1,TGTGCCAGCAGCTGGGGACAGGGGGCTAATCAGCCCCAGCATTTT,CASSWGQGANQPQHF
-,15,TRBJ2-3,TRBV19,TRBD1,TGTGCCAGTAGTACCCGGACAGGGAGCACAGATACGCAGTATTTT,CASSTRTGSTDTQYF
few,15,TRBJ1-6,TRBV5-1,-,TGCGCCAGCAGCTTGGGTAGCGGGGGAAATTCACCCCTCCACTTT,CASSLGSGGNSPLHF
-,13,TRBJ1-2,TRBV18,-,TGTGCCAGCTCACCAACAGGAAACTATGGCTACACCTTC,CASSPTGNYGYTF
-,17,TRBJ1-1,TRBV3-1/TRBV3-2,-,TGTGCCAGCAGCCAAGTTGTTGGGATCTCAGGGCGTCCTGAAGCTTTCTTT,CASSQVVGISGRPEAFF
-,13,TRBJ1-5,TRBV3-1/TRBV3-2,TRBD1,TGTGCCAGCAGCCTAACGTTGGGACAGGGGCTGCATTTT,CASSLTLGQGLHF
-,12,TRBJ2-3,TRBV10-3,TRBD2,TGTGCCACAGGACTAGCGCCAGATACGCAGTATTTT,CATGLAPDTQYF
-,15,TRBJ2-5,TRBV25-1,-,TGTGCCAGCAGTGAGGGGGACATGAGGAAAGAGACCCAGTACTTC,CASSEGDMRKETQYF
-,15,TRBJ1-3,TRBV3-1/TRBV3-2,-,TGTGCCAGCAGCCAAGAAGGCAGGGCTGGAAACACCATATATTTT,CASSQEGRAGNTIYF
-,16,TRBJ2-3,TRBV4-1,TRBD2,TGCGCCAGCAGCCATTTAGCGGGGGGACTCACAGATACGCAGTATTTT,CASSHLAGGLTDTQYF
-,17,TRBJ1-2,TRBV12-2,-,TGTGCAAGTCGCTCGCCCCGGACAGGGAGGGCCGTCTATGGCTACACCTTC,CASRSPRTGRAVYGYTF
-,14,TRBJ1-5,TRBV10-2,TRBD1,TGCGCCAGCAGGAGGACAGGAGAGCTTCAGCCCCAGCATTTT,CASRRTGELQPQHF
-,16,TRBJ2-5,TRBV5-1,-,TGCGCCAGCAGCTCCACGCCCGGGACTTACCCAGAGACCCAGTACTTC,CASSSTPGTYPETQYF
once,18,TRBJ2-3,TRBV24-1,TRBD2,TGTGCCACCAGTGATGCCTCCCCGACTAGCGGGGGCGGAGATACGCAGTATTTT,CATSDASPTSGGGDTQYF
-,13,TRBJ1-2,TRBV2,TRBD1,TGTGCCAGCAGGGACAGGGGACAGGACCCCTACACCTTC,CASRDRGQDPYTF
-,13,TRBJ2-2,TRBV2,TRBD2,TGTGCCAGCCGGGCGGGGGGTCGCGGGGAGCTGTTTTTT,CASRAGGRGELFF
once,13,TRBJ2-3,TRBV19,TRBD1,TGTGCCAGTAGGGACAGGGGTGCAGATACGCAGTATTTT,CASRDRGADTQYF
-,17,TRBJ2-5,TRBV7-2,TRBD2,TGTGCCAGCAGCCCCCGACTTAGCGGGGGGGGCGGAGAGACCCAGTACTTC,CASSPRLSGGGGETQYF
-,12,TRBJ1-1,TRBV2,TRBD1,TGTGCCAGCAGAGGACAGGGGTTTGAAGCTTTCTTT,CASRGQGFEAFF
-,14,TRBJ1-5,TRBV4-1,TRBD1,TGCGCCTCGGACAGGGGGTTTAGCAATCAGCCCCAGCATTTT,CASDRGFSNQPQHF
-,16,TRBJ1-1,TRBV28,TRBD1,TGTGCCAGCAATATTAACAGGGGGCTGACGAACACTGAAGCTTTCTTT,CASNINRGLTNTEAFF
-,15,TRBJ1-1,TRBV4-1,TRBD1,TGCGCCAGCAGCCAAGATACAGGGGGGGACACTGAAGCTTTCTTT,CASSQDTGGDTEAFF
-,16,TRBJ1-3,TRBV28,TRBD1,TGTGCCAGCAGCCTCCAACAGGGGGCCGGTGGAAACACCATATATTTT,CASSLQQGAGGNTIYF
-,16,TRBJ2-7,TRBV11-2,TRBD2,TGTGCCAGCAGCTTCGGGACTAGCGGGGCCCCCTACGAGCAGTACTTC,CASSFGTSGAPYEQYF
-,15,TRBJ1-2,TRBV4-2,-,TGTGCCAGCAGCCAAGATCTTACAGGAAACTATGGCTACACCTTC,CASSQDLTGNYGYTF
-,15,TRBJ2-7,TRBV5-1,-,TGCGCCAGCAGCTTGGCCCACGGGAGCTCCTACGAGCAGTACTTC,CASSLAHGSSYEQYF
-,13,TRBJ1-2,TRBV27,TRBD1,TGTGCCAGCAGTCTGGACAGGGCCTATGGCTACACCTTC,CASSLDRAYGYTF